These T cell receptor beta chains were read from a single sample in a study of shared clonotypes between healthy human individuals. Sequenced by immunoSEQ multiplex PCR; TCRdb stores in-frame clones only, minus some. Among fewer than 3 million clones listed, about 90% were seen once. The sample consisted of naive CD4+ T cells from PBMCs. The receptors come from a man between 18 and 35 years old in good health. Some clones in this sample may be carry-over from other donors' samples. Both conserved end residues are trimmed from each CDR3.

V	CDR3
TRBV9	ASRPGTGANGNTIY
TRBV5-6	ASSYHDRQY
TRBV15	ATSRDPRDYGYT
TRBV5-1	ASSPVGTSGGADTQY
TRBV7-2	ASSLVRGPRVGETQY
TRBV28	ASSTRARSYEQY
TRBV14	ASSQDRYTYEQY
TRBV2	ASIGQPNTEAF
TRBV4-1	ASSQERRTGGSGANVLT
TRBV5-1	ASSLTGQGYNEQF
TRBV30	AWSKRQGYNSPLH
TRBV7-9	ASSLGTGAGAQPQH
TRBV30	AWSSSGSERYEQY
TRBV6-6	ASSSTGAGETQY
TRBV5-1	ASRLGQGPYEQY
TRBV7-2	ASSLAQSPTTGELF
TRBV7-2	ASSLNSGEEETQY
TRBV11-2	ASRQTTSGRLMGSYEQY
TRBV4-2	ASSQELGSPTEAF
TRBV19	ASSLTSGASYNEQF
TRBV9	ASSVGRLAGGELF
TRBV6-1	ASSADGYGANVLT
TRBV2	ASLRDLYTGELF
TRBV7-9	ASSLVGYEQY
TRBV19	ASSTSGTGVSYEQY
TRBV18	ASSQGRGDSYEQY
TRBV6-5	ASSATGGMNTEAF
TRBV5-1	ASSLSGQVLGEQF
TRBV5-4	ASSLVDQETQY
TRBV27	ASSPRPNREETQY
TRBV13	ASSKNRDRGRDTEAF
TRBV4-3	ASPQSAKGGYEQY
TRBV14	ASSRRGLGGYT
TRBV7-9	ASSLGAQQETQY
TRBV18	ASSLRGQVRTTITGELF
TRBV15	ATSRDLASTDTQY
TRBV30	AWSLGGNSPLH
TRBV4-1	ASSQDDTSSLPQH
TRBV4-1	ASGRDRGSYEQY
TRBV30	AWGFRDEQF
TRBV5-4	ASSSFGSSGYNEQF
TRBV18	ASSEDRDGYGYT
TRBV7-7	ASSPDRGQEQY
TRBV11-2	ASSALRGYTGELF
TRBV18	ASSPSSSSDYEQY
TRBV4-1	ASSPTDGRGISGYT
TRBV28	ASSSPGQSYEQY
TRBV2	ASRTGDGSGNTIY
TRBV28	ASSLPRTGGYGYT
TRBV5-4	ASGGQGVLDEQF
TRBV11-3	ASSLGLAGRYEQY
TRBV30	AWTALSSGNTIY
TRBV28	ASSLGNTGELL
TRBV5-4	ASSYSSVDTDTQY
TRBV29-1	SVEVGGYT
TRBV28	ASSSGQKAGELF
TRBV25-1	ASSETGVRNEQF
TRBV30	AWSPIARGEKLF
TRBV5-1	ASSLVAGTYEQY